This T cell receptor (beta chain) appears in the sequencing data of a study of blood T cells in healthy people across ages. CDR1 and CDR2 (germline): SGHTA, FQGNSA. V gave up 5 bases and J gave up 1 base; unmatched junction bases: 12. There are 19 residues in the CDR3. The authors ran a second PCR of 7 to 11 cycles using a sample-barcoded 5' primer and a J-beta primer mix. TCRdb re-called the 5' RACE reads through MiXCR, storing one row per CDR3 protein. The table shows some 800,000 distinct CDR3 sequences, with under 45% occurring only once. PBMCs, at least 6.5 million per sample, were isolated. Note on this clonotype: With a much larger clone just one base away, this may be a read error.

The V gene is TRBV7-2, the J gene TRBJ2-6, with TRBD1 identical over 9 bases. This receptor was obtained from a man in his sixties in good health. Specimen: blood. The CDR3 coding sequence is TGTGCCAGCAGCCTCTTACGGACAGGGGCCCCATCTGGGGCCAACGTCCTGACTTTC. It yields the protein CASSLLRTGAPSGANVLTF.